The 21 T cell receptor beta chains below were found in one sample sequenced in a study of T cell responses to AZD1222 COVID-19 vaccine. Using immunoSEQ multiplex PCR, the repertoire was profiled, and TCRdb retains in-frame clones only, with some absent. The sample lists some 150,000 clones; approximately 85% were seen once. The specimen was peripheral blood, collected 28 days after the second dose of the MenACWY control vaccine. These receptors all come from an adult who received the MenACWY meningococcal vaccine as a control.

The chain links TRBV7-9 to TRBJ2-5; the D is unclear. This CDR3 is 15 amino acids long. V lost 4 bases to trimming and J lost 5 bases, with 17 bases between them. CDR1 and CDR2 (germline): SEHNR, FQNEAQ (reference sequence). The CDR3 DNA reads TGTGCCAGCAGCTCCCACGACGGCTTTAGGGAGACCCAGTACTTC. Translation: CASSSHDGFRETQYF.

The chain recombines TRBV6-5 with TRBJ2-7, with 9 bases identical to TRBD2. Germline-derived CDR1 and CDR2 are MNHEY and SVGAGI. Trimming removed 7 bases from V and 0 bases from J; junction bases left unmatched: 7. The CDR3 spans 15 residues. The CDR3 coding sequence is TGTGCCAGCACTCGGACTAGCGCCAGCTCCTACGAGCAGTACTTC. This codes for CASTRTSASSYEQYF.

The J gene is TRBJ2-7, the V gene TRBV5-7; tentatively, D is TRBD2 (6 bases). TRBV5-7 is an ORF, and what it does is uncertain. The length of the CDR3 is 15 residues. V was cut by 2 bases and J by 1 base, with 13 bases left in between. CDR3 in DNA: TGTGCCAGCAGCTTCCCGATTAGCGGTTCCTACGAGCAGTACTTC. This sequence encodes CASSFPISGSYEQYF.

The J gene is TRBJ1-1, the V gene TRBV18, with D maybe TRBD1 (5 bases). Trimming shortened V by 3 bases and J by 6 bases, and 11 bases separated the two germline ends. Germline V CDR1 and CDR2: KGHSH, LQKENI. The CDR3 contains 13 residues. CDR3: CASSPLRDAEAFF. The CDR3 coding sequence is TGTGCCAGCTCACCGCTCAGGGACGCTGAAGCTTTCTTT.

The rearrangement uses TRBV27 and TRBJ1-2, with 9 bases aligning to TRBD1. The CDR3 runs to 16 residues. CDR1 MNHEY and CDR2 SMNVEV come from the germline V gene (reference sequence). V gave up 5 bases and J gave up 2 bases; unmatched junction bases: 9. The CDR3 protein is CASSPWTGAPNYGYTF. CDR3 bases: TGTGCCAGCAGTCCGTGGACAGGGGCACCCAACTATGGCTACACCTTC.

This rearrangement joins TRBV12-3 or TRBV12-4 to TRBJ1-1; 9 bases align to TRBD1. J was trimmed by 6 bases and V by 1 base; bases with no gene match: 0. The CDR3 is 13 residues long. CDR3 DNA sequence: TGTGCCAGCAGTTTAGGACAGGGGGCTGAAGCTTTCTTT. Translating gives CASSLGQGAEAFF.

CDR3 protein: CASSSESSYEQYF. The CDR3 region has the DNA TGTGCCAGCAGCTCGGAGAGCTCCTACGAGCAGTACTTC. The chain combines TRBV5-4 with TRBJ2-7, with D uncertain. Per the germline V gene, CDR1 is SGHNT and CDR2 is YYREEE (reference sequence). This CDR3 has 13 amino acids. Trimming took 3 bases from V and 0 from J, leaving 7 bases between them.

This chain joins TRBV7-2 and TRBJ1-2; 8 bases agree with TRBD1. V was clipped by 5 bases and J by 6 bases; unmatched bases: 8. CDR3 size: 14 residues. CDR1 is SGHTA and CDR2 is FQGNSA in the germline V gene. This CDR3 reads CASSLEGQVHGYTF. CDR3 DNA: TGTGCCAGCAGCCTAGAGGGACAGGTTCATGGCTACACCTTC.

The chain couples TRBV14 to TRBJ2-7; TRBD2 might be the D (6 bases). V shed 0 bases and J shed 5 bases, with 17 bases lying between them. The germline V gene encodes CDR1 SGHDN and CDR2 FVKESK. This CDR3 comprises 16 residues. The CDR3 reads CASSQETWGVVHEQYF. Here the CDR3 DNA reads TGTGCCAGCAGCCAAGAAACCTGGGGGGTAGTTCACGAGCAGTACTTC.

The chain joins TRBV6-5 to TRBJ1-2, with a possible D match to TRBD1 (6 bases). Trimming left V 3 bases short and J 4 bases short, with 15 bases between. The CDR3 loop spans 15 amino acids. CDR1 and CDR2 from the germline V gene are MNHEY and SVGAGI. CDR3 nucleotide sequence: TGTGCCAGCAGTTATTTCTTGGACAGTCCCTATGGCTACACCTTC. Its translation is CASSYFLDSPYGYTF.

The chain is built from TRBV3-1 (or the pseudogene TRBV3-2) and TRBJ2-7; tentatively, D is TRBD2 (5 bases). This CDR3 comprises 13 residues. Trimming took 5 bases from V and 3 from J, leaving 11 bases between them. The germline CDR1 and CDR2 sequences are LGHDT and YNNKEL (reference sequence). The CDR3 spells CASSSREDYEQYF. CDR3 nucleotides: TGTGCCAGCAGCTCCCGGGAAGACTACGAGCAGTACTTC.

V and J are TRBV5-6 and TRBJ2-7; either TRBD1 or TRBD2 may supply D (5 bases each). CDR3 size: 16 residues. CDR1 is SGHDT and CDR2 is YYEEEE in the germline V gene. V lost 5 bases, J lost 0 bases, and 18 bases lay in between. The CDR3, as DNA: TGTGCCAGCAGTCGGGACCCCAGGGCGACCTCCTACGAGCAGTACTTC. It yields the protein CASSRDPRATSYEQYF.

The V call is TRBV10-3, the J call TRBJ2-2; 8 bases line up with TRBD2. Germline V gene sequence: CDR1 ENHRY, CDR2 SYGVKD. The CDR3 spans 15 residues. Trimming took 6 bases from V and 5 from J; bases not matched to a gene: 8. The CDR3 DNA is TGTGCCATCAGCCCCTACGGGGGGGAAACCGGGGAGCTGTTTTTT. Translating gives CAISPYGGETGELFF.

V is TRBV12-3 or TRBV12-4 and J is TRBJ1-1; TRBD1 is a possible D gene (5 bases). The CDR3 extends over 12 amino acids. The V gene lost 7 bases and the J gene lost 6 bases, with 12 bases spanning the gap. CDR3 sequence (DNA): TGTGCCAGCACTATGCGGGACTCTGAAGCTTTCTTT. Protein product: CASTMRDSEAFF.

The chain couples TRBV11-3 to TRBJ2-2; TRBD2 matches at 11 bases. This CDR3 comprises 15 residues. V lost 3 bases and J lost 3; bases outside the gene matches: 0. Germline V lookup: CDR1 SGHNT, CDR2 YENEEA. The CDR3 region has the DNA TGTGCCAGCAGCTTTAGCGGGGGGGACACCGGGGAGCTGTTTTTT. This gives the protein CASSFSGGDTGELFF.

The V call is TRBV14, the J call TRBJ1-6; 10 bases match TRBD1. V was clipped by 0 bases and J by 11 bases; unmatched bases: 13. This CDR3 has 18 residues. Per germline, CDR1 SGHDN and CDR2 FVKESK. CDR3 DNA sequence: TGTGCCAGCAGCCAAGAAGAAAGGCGGACAGGGGGAATCGCACCCCTCCACTTT. Amino acids: CASSQEERRTGGIAPLHF.

This chain uses TRBV19 with TRBJ1-3; the D is unclear. The CDR3 covers 14 residues. Germline lookup yields CDR1 LNHDA and CDR2 SQIVND (reference sequence). V lost 6 bases, J lost 0 bases, and 9 bases lay in between. Here the CDR3 reads CASSATSSGNTIYF. The CDR3 region has the DNA TGTGCCAGTAGCGCGACAAGCTCTGGAAACACCATATATTTT.

The rearrangement uses TRBV11-3 and TRBJ2-3, with D possibly being TRBD1 or TRBD2 (5 bases each). CDR1 is SGHNT, CDR2 YENEEA, per germline. Trimming removed 5 bases from V and 0 bases from J, with 9 bases in between. CDR3 length: 14 residues. The CDR3 DNA reads TGTGCCAGCAGCCAAGAGGGGAGCACAGATACGCAGTATTTT. The encoded protein is CASSQEGSTDTQYF.

This chain joins TRBV6-5 and TRBJ2-7, with a possible D match to TRBD2 (5 bases). Germline CDR1 reads MNHEY; CDR2 reads SVGAGI. V was trimmed by 0 bases and J by 6 bases, leaving 9 bases between them. The CDR3 has 13 residues. DNA of the CDR3: TGTGCCAGCAGTTACTCGAGGGTAGGCGAGCAGTACGTC. Translated: CASSYSRVGEQYV.

This chain links TRBV11-2 with TRBJ2-3, with D possibly being TRBD2 (6 bases). Looked up from germline, CDR1 is SGHAT and CDR2 is FQNNGV. The CDR3 contains 15 residues. V lost 5 bases to trimming and J lost 6 bases, with 18 bases between them. The CDR3 here is CASSPTQGGLDTQYF. In DNA, the CDR3 is TGTGCCAGCAGCCCTACTCAGGGAGGATTGGATACGCAGTATTTT. The complete variable domain, with remaining parts taken from reference TRBV11-2 and TRBJ2-3, reads EAGVAQSPRYKIIEKRQSVAFWCNPISGHATLYWYQQILGQGPKLLIQFQNNGVVDDSQLPKDRFSAERLKGVDSTLKIQPAKLEDSAVYLCASSPTQGGLDTQYFGPGTRLTVL.

This chain uses TRBV5-8 with TRBJ1-2; 7 nucleotides line up with TRBD1. The CDR3 has 14 residues. Germline V gene lookup returns CDR1 SGHTS and CDR2 YDEGEE. Losses at the gene ends were 3 bases for V and 4 bases for J; bases not matched to a gene: 6. The CDR3 coding sequence is TGTGCCAGCAGCTCGTCGGGACAGCTCTATGGCTACACCTTC. Amino acid sequence: CASSSSGQLYGYTF.